The 6 T cell receptor beta chains below all came from one sample that was sequenced in a study of tissue T cells after allogeneic stem cell transplantation. This table comes from immunoSEQ multiplex PCR, and its TCRdb copy is limited to in-frame clones, with some not included. Among about 48,000 clones listed, 73% were seen once. The material sequenced was sorted cells pooled from one or two spleens. The receptors were gathered from a pool of C57BL/6 mice in good health.

As regards this clone: Genes here carry mouse names. The read ends 1 residue early relative to the CDR3; the germline J gene fills the gap. This rearrangement joins TRBV4 to TRBJ1-5; maybe TRBD1 (6 bases). Trimming removed 5 bases from V and 3 bases from J, with 11 bases in between. Germline lookup yields CDR1 LGHDT and CDR2 YNNKQL (reference sequence). The CDR3 extends over 14 amino acids. The CDR3 reads CASSPGTSNQAPLF. Partial CDR3 DNA: TGTGCCAGCAGCCCCGGGACAAGCAACCAGGCTCCGCTT.

As for this clone: Each gene name is a mouse one. CDR3 protein: CAWGVANSDYTF. Partial CDR3 DNA: TGTGCCTGGGGAGTTGCAAACTCCGACTACACC. The V call is TRBV31, the J call TRBJ1-2, with unresolved D. The read stops 1 residue short of the end of the CDR3; the missing end is completed from the germline J gene. Per the germline V gene, CDR1 is GKSSPN and CDR2 is SITVG. The CDR3 is 12 amino acids. The ends were cut back, 5 bases at V and 0 bases at J, with 7 bases in the middle.

Turning to this clone: Gene names are mouse gene names. The CDR3 extends 1 residue past the end of the read, so its final part is completed from the germline J gene. This chain links TRBV2 with TRBJ1-2; D remains unclear. The V end was cut by 0 bases, the J end by 5 bases, with 10 bases between. The CDR3 runs 14 residues. Germline CDR1 is LGHNA and CDR2 is YSYQKL. The sequenced part of the CDR3 DNA is TGTGCCAGCAGCCAAGAGAACGGGGAATCCGACTACACC. As protein: CASSQENGESDYT. The CDR3 in its entirety is CASSQENGESDYTF. The entire variable domain, with the rest obtained from reference TRBV2 and TRBJ1-2, is as follows: DPKIIQKPKYLVAVTGSEKILICEQYLGHNAMYWYRQSAKKPLEFMFSYSYQKLMDNQTASSRFQPQSSKKNHLDLQITALKPDDSATYFCASSQENGESDYTFGSGTRLLVI.

Turning to this clone: Genes here carry mouse names. Sequencing ends 1 residue short of the CDR3 end; the germline J gene provides the rest. V usage is TRBV13-2 and J usage is TRBJ2-1, with TRBD2 matching 10 bases. CDR3 length: 16 amino acids. Germline V lookup: CDR1 NNHNN, CDR2 SYGAGS (reference sequence). With 3 bases clipped from V and 3 bases from J, the junction kept 6 bases outside the gene matches. CDR3 amino acids: CASGGTGTGVYAEQFF. CDR3 DNA (partial): TGTGCCAGCGGTGGGACCGGGACTGGGGTCTATGCTGAGCAGTTC.

About this clone: Germline and genes: mouse. The CDR3 loop reads CASSINTQDTQYF. Partial CDR3 DNA: TGTGCCAGCAGTATAAACACACAAGACACCCAGTAC. The chain links TRBV19 to TRBJ2-5; the D is unclear. From the germline J gene comes the end of the CDR3, since the read stops 1 residue before it. Germline V gene data show CDR1 as FNHDT and CDR2 as SITEND (reference sequence). V was cut by 1 base and J by 3 bases, with 6 bases left in between. This CDR3 has 13 amino acids.

Points on this clone: The genes and germline here are from mouse. Read data end 1 residue before the CDR3 end; the end is taken from the germline J gene. J is TRBJ2-7 and V is TRBV24; TRBD2 aligns across 7 bases. With 2 bases clipped from V and 0 bases from J, the junction kept 10 bases outside the gene matches. The CDR3 runs to 17 residues. Per the germline V gene, CDR1 is KGHTA and CDR2 is FRNEEI. The CDR3 DNA, read in part, is TGTGCCAGCAGTCTGATCCCGGGACTGAGAGGCTCCTATGAACAGTAC. This codes for CASSLIPGLRGSYEQY. The complete CDR3 sequence is CASSLIPGLRGSYEQYF.